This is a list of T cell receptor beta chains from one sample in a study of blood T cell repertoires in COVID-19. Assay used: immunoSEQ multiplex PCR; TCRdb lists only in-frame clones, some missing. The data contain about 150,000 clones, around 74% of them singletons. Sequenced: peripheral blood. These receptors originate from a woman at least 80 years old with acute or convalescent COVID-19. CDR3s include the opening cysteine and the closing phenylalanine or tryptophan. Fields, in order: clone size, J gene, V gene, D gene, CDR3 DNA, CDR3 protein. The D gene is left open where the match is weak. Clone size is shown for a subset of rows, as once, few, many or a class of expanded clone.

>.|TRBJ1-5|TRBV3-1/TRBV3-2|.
TGTGCCAGCAGTCGATCTCGGGGCAATCAGCCCCAGCATTTT
CASSRSRGNQPQHF
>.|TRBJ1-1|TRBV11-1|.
TGTGCCAGCAGCTTAGGAGGTAACACTGAAGCTTTCTTT
CASSLGGNTEAFF
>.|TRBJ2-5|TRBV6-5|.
TGTGCCAGCAGGGACAGACGGGGGGCTCAAGAGACCCAGTACTTC
CASRDRRGAQETQYF
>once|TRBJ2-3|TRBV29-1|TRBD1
TGCAGCGCCTTAGGGACAGGGACAGATACGCAGTATTTT
CSALGTGTDTQYF
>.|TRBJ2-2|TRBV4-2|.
TGTGCCAGCAGCCCATTACGTCCAGGTGCTACCACCGGGGAGCTGTTTTTT
CASSPLRPGATTGELFF
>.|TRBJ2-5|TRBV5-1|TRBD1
TGCGCCAGCAGCGAAATGGGACAGGGGAACCAAGAGACCCAGTACTTC
CASSEMGQGNQETQYF
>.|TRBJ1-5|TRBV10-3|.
TGTGCCATCAGCCCGGGTTCCAATCAGCCCCAGCATTTT
CAISPGSNQPQHF
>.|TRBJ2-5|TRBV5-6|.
TGTGCCAGCAGCTTGTTAGGGGGGGGCCCACAAGAGACCCAGTACTTC
CASSLLGGGPQETQYF
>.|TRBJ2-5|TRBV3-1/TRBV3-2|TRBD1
TGTGCCAGCAGCCCCTACAGGGGTCTCCAAGAGACCCAGTACTTC
CASSPYRGLQETQYF
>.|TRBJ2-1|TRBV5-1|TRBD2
TGCGCCAGCAGGAGACTAGCGGGTGACAATGAGCAGTTCTTC
CASRRLAGDNEQFF
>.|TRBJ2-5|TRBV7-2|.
TGTGCCAGCAGGGGGCAAGGGGCCCCCCAAGAGACCCAGTACTTC
CASRGQGAPQETQYF
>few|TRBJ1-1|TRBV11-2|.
TGTGCCAGCAGCCTCGGCAGGGGCGACACTGAAGCTTTCTTT
CASSLGRGDTEAFF